Sequencing of this TCR beta chain was carried out in a study of T-cell reconstitution after alpha-beta-depleted transplantation in children. Study observations and caveats: Diversity of TCRbeta at day 60 was high in some patients, arising from surviving recipient T cells and thymic progenitors. Several hundred rapidly expanded clones from non-depleted graft cells reportedly supplied alpha-beta T cells about two months post-transplant. The authors attributed T-cell counts and diversity one year after transplant mostly to newly produced T cells.

Unique molecular identifiers were used to barcode this TCRbeta library. TCRdb re-called the PCR reads through MiXCR, storing one row per CDR3 protein. Of around 250,000 distinct CDR3 sequences listed, just under 8.5% were seen once; the top ten hold 6.3%. In its sample, this clonotype was seen many times. Its matching antigen is unknown. Trimming cost V 5 bases and J 4 bases, with 18 bases left between them. This CDR3 is 15 amino acids long. The chain is built from TRBV12-3 or TRBV12-4 and TRBJ2-7; D perhaps matches TRBD2 (6 bases). This TCR was recovered from a male patient under 18 who had a stem cell transplant for acute lymphoblastic leukemia, so the T cells may come from the graft donor. Sequenced here: PBMCs, mostly from graft donor cells, sampled 180 days after TCRalphabeta/CD19-depleted stem cell transplant. CDR3 sequence (DNA): TGTGCCAGCAGTCTCAGGGAGGCCGGGAGATACGAGCAGTACTTC. The encoded protein is CASSLREAGRYEQYF.